The 23 T cell receptor beta chains presented below share a single source sample, sequenced in a study of T-cell reconstitution after alpha-beta-depleted transplantation in children. The TCRbeta library incorporated unique molecular identifiers. TCRdb re-derived calls from the PCR reads in MiXCR, one entry per CDR3 protein. The table has hundreds of thousands of distinct CDR3 sequences, about a sixth seen once. Sequenced material: PBMCs, mostly from graft donor cells, taken 360 days after TCRalphabeta/CD19-depleted stem cell transplant. The receptors come from a boy younger than two who had a stem cell transplant for Wiskott-Aldrich syndrome, so the T cells may come from the graft donor.

This clonotype was seen only a few times. CDR3 sequence (DNA): TGCGCCAGCAGCTTTAAACTTAGCACAGATACGCAGTATTTT. Translating gives CASSFKLSTDTQYF. This chain uses TRBV5-1 with TRBJ2-3; D gene uncertain. Trimming took off 2 bases at V and 0 bases at J, with 7 bases between the two ends. The germline V gene encodes CDR1 SGHRS and CDR2 YFSETQ. This CDR3 is built from 14 residues.

This clonotype was seen a handful of times. The chain couples TRBV9 to TRBJ2-2, with 8 bases lining up with TRBD2. This CDR3 contains 16 residues. The junction had 3 bases not matched to a gene; V was cut back by 2 bases and J by 0 bases. Germline lookup yields CDR1 SGDLS and CDR2 YYNGEE. The DNA of the CDR3 is TGTGCCAGCAGCGTGACTAGCGCCTCGAACACCGGGGAGCTGTTTTTT. Its protein is CASSVTSASNTGELFF. Based on the CDR3 plus reference TRBV9 and TRBJ2-2, the full variable domain is DSGVTQTPKHLITATGQRVTLRCSPRSGDLSVYWYQQSLDQGLQFLIQYYNGEERAKGNILERFSAQQFPDLHSELNLSSLELGDSALYFCASSVTSASNTGELFFGEGSRLTVL.

The J gene is TRBJ2-3, the V gene TRBV5-6, with D unclear. Germline V gene data show CDR1 as SGHDT and CDR2 as YYEEEE. Deletions cut 0 bases from V and 2 bases from J, with 10 bases between. This CDR3 has 15 amino acids. The CDR3 DNA reads as TGTGCCAGCAGCTTGGGACCAGAGGCCACAGATACGCAGTATTTT. Translation gives CASSLGPEATDTQYF.

This clonotype occurred many times. The chain combines TRBV29-1 with TRBJ2-1, with 9 bases that match TRBD2. V lost 3 bases and J lost 4; bases outside the gene matches: 10. Germline-derived CDR1 and CDR2 are SQVTM and ANQGSEA. The CDR3 has 16 amino acids. DNA for the CDR3: TGCAGCGTTGATTACATTGAGCGGGAGGCGTACAATGAGCAGTTCTTC. Its translation: CSVDYIEREAYNEQFF.

This clonotype was picked up a small number of times. J is TRBJ2-1 and V is TRBV9; D possibly corresponds to TRBD1 (7 bases). Between the trimmed V and J ends, which lost 4 bases and 5 bases, there was a span of 19 bases. The CDR3 runs to 16 residues. Germline loops: CDR1 SGDLS, CDR2 YYNGEE. The CDR3 DNA reads as TGTGCCAGCAGCCGCCGGGGGTGGGACAGCCACAATGAGCAGTTCTTC. Amino acids: CASSRRGWDSHNEQFF.

The sample holds a few counts of this clonotype. The chain couples TRBV24-1 to TRBJ2-3; D unclear. The CDR3 runs to 12 residues. Trimming pared 9 bases from V and 5 bases from J, leaving 11 bases between. Germline CDR1 KGHDR, CDR2 SFDVKD. CDR3 bases: TGTGCCACCGGCTTTAAGGAAGATACGCAGTATTTT. Its protein product is CATGFKEDTQYF.

The gene calls are TRBV10-3 and TRBJ2-2; possibly TRBD1 for D (6 bases). The germline gives CDR1 ENHRY, CDR2 SYGVKD. The CDR3 totals 16 residues. The V and J ends lost 6 bases and 5 bases respectively, with 19 bases between them. The CDR3 DNA reads as TGTGCCATCAGAACAACCCAGGGGCGAGGGACCGGGGAGCTGTTTTTT. Encoded protein: CAIRTTQGRGTGELFF.

This clonotype has a handful of counts. This rearrangement joins TRBV9 to TRBJ2-2; 7 bases are a match to TRBD2. The germline V gene encodes CDR1 SGDLS and CDR2 YYNGEE. The ends lost 2 bases at V and 0 bases at J; junction bases unmatched: 4. The CDR3 has 16 amino acids. The CDR3 loop reads CASSVQRGSNTGELFF. CDR3 in DNA: TGTGCCAGCAGCGTCCAGCGGGGTTCGAACACCGGGGAGCTGTTTTTT.

The chain combines TRBV5-1 with TRBJ2-1, with a possible D match to TRBD1 (6 bases). Germline V lookup: CDR1 SGHRS, CDR2 YFSETQ. The V and J ends lost 5 bases and 5 bases respectively, with 17 bases between them. The CDR3 is made up of 15 amino acids. The CDR3 nucleotides read TGCGCCAGCAGTTTATGGACAGCCGCTAACAATGAGCAGTTCTTC. It translates to CASSLWTAANNEQFF. Supplemented by reference TRBV5-1 and TRBJ2-1, the full variable domain reads KAGVTQTPRYLIKTRGQQVTLSCSPISGHRSVSWYQQTPGQGLQFLFEYFSETQRNKGNFPGRFSGRQFSNSRSEMNVSTLELGDSALYLCASSLWTAANNEQFFGPGTRLTVL.

This clonotype was seen many times. The rearrangement uses TRBV9 and TRBJ1-1; D remains unclear. Germline assignment: CDR1 SGDLS and CDR2 YYNGEE. The CDR3 runs to 13 residues. The germline V and J ends were trimmed by 0 bases and 4 bases, with 7 bases remaining between them. CDR3 bases: TGTGCCAGCAGCGTAGTAGAGAGCACTGAAGCTTTCTTT. This codes for CASSVVESTEAFF.

In this sample, this clonotype turned up a few times. The chain combines TRBV4-1 with TRBJ2-1; no reliable D call. CDR1 is MGHRA and CDR2 is YSYEKL in the germline V gene. The CDR3 length is 13 residues. The V end was cut by 0 bases, the J end by 6 bases, with 6 bases between. The CDR3 spells CASSQEWGNEQFF. The DNA for the CDR3 is TGCGCCAGCAGCCAAGAATGGGGCAATGAGCAGTTCTTC.

In this sample, this clonotype turned up a few times. J is TRBJ2-5 and V is TRBV2; TRBD1 might be the D (6 bases). The germline gives CDR1 SNHLY, CDR2 FYNNEI. CDR3 size: 14 residues. V was shortened by 6 bases and J by 0 bases, with 11 bases between the two germline ends. CDR3 nucleotides: TGTGCCAGCAGGGACAGAATATACCAAGAGACCCAGTACTTC. Translated: CASRDRIYQETQYF.

The chain has TRBV5-1 and TRBJ2-1; 9 bases are shared with TRBD2. The CDR3 consists of 15 residues. CDR1 and CDR2 (germline): SGHRS, YFSETQ. Losses at the gene ends were 0 bases for V and 7 bases for J; bases not matched to a gene: 5. CDR3 residues: CASSLVAGEVNEQFF. The CDR3 DNA follows: TGCGCCAGCAGCTTGGTAGCGGGGGAGGTAAATGAGCAGTTCTTC.

This clonotype has only a few counts. This chain uses TRBV28 with TRBJ2-7; 8 bases map to TRBD1. Germline-derived CDR1 and CDR2 are MDHEN and SYDVKM. CDR3 length: 15 residues. The junction had 9 bases not matched to a gene; V was cut back by 6 bases and J by 2 bases. The CDR3 is CASSPRDRFPYEQYF. The CDR3 coding sequence is TGTGCCAGCAGCCCAAGGGACAGGTTTCCCTACGAGCAGTACTTC.

Here the CDR3 DNA reads TGTGCCAGCTCACCATTCAGCAGGGTTAGCTACGAGCAGTACTTC. Protein sequence: CASSPFSRVSYEQYF. The chain couples TRBV18 to TRBJ2-7; a possible D gene is TRBD1 (5 bases). The CDR3 length is 15 residues. The ends were cut back, 2 bases at V and 3 bases at J, with 14 bases in the middle. CDR1 KGHSH and CDR2 LQKENI come from the germline V gene.

This clonotype was picked up a small number of times. The V gene is TRBV12-3 or TRBV12-4, the J gene TRBJ1-1, with 8 bases matching TRBD1. V trimming: 3 bases; J trimming: 4 bases; junction bases outside the gene matches: 10. This CDR3 region has 16 residues. The CDR3 DNA follows: TGTGCCAGCAGTTTCCGGACAGGGTCCGTGGTCACTGAAGCTTTCTTT. As protein: CASSFRTGSVVTEAFF.

This clonotype has a handful of counts. This sequence joins TRBV4-1 and TRBJ2-1, with 12 nucleotides matching TRBD2. V trimming: 4 bases; J trimming: 6 bases; junction bases outside the gene matches: 7. This CDR3 has 16 amino acids. Germline V gene lookup returns CDR1 MGHRA and CDR2 YSYEKL. CDR3 nucleotides: TGCGCCAGCAGCCGGATCCTAGCGGGAGGGCCCAATGAGCAGTTCTTC. Translation: CASSRILAGGPNEQFF.

This clonotype has ten or more counts. The chain recombines TRBV12-3 or TRBV12-4 with TRBJ2-5; perhaps TRBD2 as D (5 bases). The CDR3 is 13 amino acids. Trimming cost V 4 bases and J 10 bases, with 16 bases left between them. The CDR3 coding sequence is TGTGCCAGCAGTTCTCGGCCAGCAAGCGGCCAGTACTTC. Its translation: CASSSRPASGQYF.

The chain links TRBV12-3 or TRBV12-4 to TRBJ2-1; the D is unclear. Trimming left V 5 bases short and J 6 bases short, with 11 bases between. The CDR3 totals 13 residues. The CDR3 DNA reads TGTGCCAGCAGTCGGAGACACTTCAATGAGCAGTTCTTC. Its translation: CASSRRHFNEQFF.

This clonotype was recorded a few times. The gene calls are TRBV6-5 and TRBJ2-5; possibly TRBD1 for D (5 bases). The length of the CDR3 is 16 residues. The ends were cut back, 2 bases at V and 2 bases at J, with 15 bases in the middle. Germline V lookup: CDR1 MNHEY, CDR2 SVGAGI. The CDR3 nucleotides are TGTGCCAGCAGTTACGCGGCAGGGTTTGGTCAAGAGACCCAGTACTTC. Its protein product is CASSYAAGFGQETQYF.

This chain uses TRBV4-1 with TRBJ2-5, with D perhaps TRBD1 (6 bases). Germline CDR1 reads MGHRA; CDR2 reads YSYEKL. The CDR3 sequence is 16 residues long. V dropped 1 base and J dropped 1 base, with 13 bases sitting between them. CDR3 amino acids: CASSQVHRVRQETQYF. CDR3 nucleotides: TGCGCCAGCAGCCAAGTTCACAGGGTGCGCCAAGAGACCCAGTACTTC.

This clonotype occurred a few times. The chain carries TRBV7-9 and TRBJ1-2; TRBD1 matches at 7 bases. Germline assignment: CDR1 SEHNR and CDR2 FQNEAQ (reference sequence). CDR3 length: 13 amino acids. The trim removed 1 base at V and 10 bases at J, leaving 6 bases unmatched. The CDR3 region is CASSLGDSLFYTF. Here the CDR3 DNA reads TGTGCCAGCAGCTTAGGGGACAGCCTATTCTACACCTTC.

A few counts support this clonotype. The chain combines TRBV7-6 with TRBJ2-3; 8 nucleotides line up with TRBD1. The V gene's germline CDR1 is SGHVS and CDR2 FNYEAQ. This CDR3 has 24 amino acids. V lost 3 bases to trimming and J lost 1 base; unmatched junction nucleotides: 30. The CDR3 here is CASSFPRTGKMSTDSHDRTDTQYF. The CDR3 DNA reads as TGTGCCAGCAGCTTCCCCCGGACAGGGAAAATGAGCACAGATTCTCATGATCGCACAGATACGCAGTATTTT.